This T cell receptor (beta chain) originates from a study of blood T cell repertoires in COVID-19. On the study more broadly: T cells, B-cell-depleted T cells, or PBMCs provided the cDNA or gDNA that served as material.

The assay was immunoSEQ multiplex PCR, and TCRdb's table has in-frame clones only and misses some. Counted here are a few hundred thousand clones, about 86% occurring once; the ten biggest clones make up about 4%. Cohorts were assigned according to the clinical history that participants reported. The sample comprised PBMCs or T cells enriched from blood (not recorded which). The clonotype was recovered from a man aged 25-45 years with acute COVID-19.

The CDR3, as DNA: TGTGCCAGCTCACTACGGGACAGGGGGCTAGCGGGGCACCAACAACAAGAGACCCAGTACTTC. This translates into CASSLRDRGLAGHQQQETQYF. This chain uses TRBV18 with TRBJ2-5; 12 nucleotides line up with TRBD1. This CDR3 is built from 21 residues. In germline, CDR1 is KGHSH, CDR2 LQKENI. J was trimmed by 2 bases and V by 4 bases; bases with no gene match: 20.